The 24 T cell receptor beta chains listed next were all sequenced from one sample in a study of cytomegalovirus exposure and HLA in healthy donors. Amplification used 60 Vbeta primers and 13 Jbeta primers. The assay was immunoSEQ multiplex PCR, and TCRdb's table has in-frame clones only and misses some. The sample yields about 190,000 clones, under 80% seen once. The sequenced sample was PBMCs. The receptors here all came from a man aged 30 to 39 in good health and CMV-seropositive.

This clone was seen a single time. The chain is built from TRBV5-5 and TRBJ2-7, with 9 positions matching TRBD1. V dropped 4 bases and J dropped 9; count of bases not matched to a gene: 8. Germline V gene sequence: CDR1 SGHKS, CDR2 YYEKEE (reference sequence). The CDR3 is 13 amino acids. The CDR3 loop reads CASSPGTGPVQYF. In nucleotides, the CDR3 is TGTGCCAGCAGCCCGGGGACAGGGCCCGTGCAGTACTTC. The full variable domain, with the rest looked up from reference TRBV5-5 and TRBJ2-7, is DAGVTQSPTHLIKTRGQQVTLRCSPISGHKSVSWYQQVLGQGPQFIFQYYEKEERGRGNFPDRFSARQFPNYSSELNVNALLLGDSALYLCASSPGTGPVQYFGPGTRLTVT.

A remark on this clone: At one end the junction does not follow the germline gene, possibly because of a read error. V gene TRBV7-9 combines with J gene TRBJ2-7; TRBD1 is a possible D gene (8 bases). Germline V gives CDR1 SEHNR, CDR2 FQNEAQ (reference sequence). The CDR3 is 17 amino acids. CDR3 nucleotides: TGTTCCAGCAGCTTAGGGTCTGGGGGGGACAGGACTTACGAGCAGTACTTC. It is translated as CSSSLGSGGDRTYEQYF.

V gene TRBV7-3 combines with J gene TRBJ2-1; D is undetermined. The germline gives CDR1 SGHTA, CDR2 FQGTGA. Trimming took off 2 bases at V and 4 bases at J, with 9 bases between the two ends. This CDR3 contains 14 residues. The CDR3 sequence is CASSLDNSYNEQFF. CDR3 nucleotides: TGTGCCAGCAGCTTAGATAACTCTTACAATGAGCAGTTCTTC. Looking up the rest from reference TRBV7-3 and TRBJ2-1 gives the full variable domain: GAGVSQTPSNKVTEKGKYVELRCDPISGHTALYWYRQSLGQGPEFLIYFQGTGAADDSGLPNDRFFAVRPEGSVSTLKIQRTERGDSAVYLCASSLDNSYNEQFFGPGTRLTVL.

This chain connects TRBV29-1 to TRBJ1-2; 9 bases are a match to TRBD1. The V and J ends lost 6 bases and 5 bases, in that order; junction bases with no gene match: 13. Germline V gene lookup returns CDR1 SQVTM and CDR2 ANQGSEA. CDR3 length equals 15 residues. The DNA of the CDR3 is TGCAGCGTCGATCCCGGGACAGGGACGGTATATGGCTACACCTTC. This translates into CSVDPGTGTVYGYTF.

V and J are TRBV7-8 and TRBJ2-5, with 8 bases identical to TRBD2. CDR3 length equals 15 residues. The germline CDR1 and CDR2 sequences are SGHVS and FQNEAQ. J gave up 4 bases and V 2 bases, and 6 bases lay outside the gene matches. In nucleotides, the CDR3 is TGTGCCAGCAGCTTAAGGGCGGCGGGGGGAGAGACCCAGTACTTC. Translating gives CASSLRAAGGETQYF.

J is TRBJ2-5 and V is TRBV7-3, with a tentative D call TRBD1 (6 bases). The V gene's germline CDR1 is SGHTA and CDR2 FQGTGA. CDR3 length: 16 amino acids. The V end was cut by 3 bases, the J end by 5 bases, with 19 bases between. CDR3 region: CASSLRAGASGETQYF. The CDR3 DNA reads TGTGCCAGCAGCTTGAGGGCAGGGGCCAGTGGGGAGACCCAGTACTTC.

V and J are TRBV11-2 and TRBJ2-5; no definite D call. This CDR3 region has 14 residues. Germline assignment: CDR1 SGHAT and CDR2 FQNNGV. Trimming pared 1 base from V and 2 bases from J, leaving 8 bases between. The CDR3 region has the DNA TGTGCCAGCAGCTTAGTAACAAATCAAGAGACCCAGTACTTC. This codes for CASSLVTNQETQYF.

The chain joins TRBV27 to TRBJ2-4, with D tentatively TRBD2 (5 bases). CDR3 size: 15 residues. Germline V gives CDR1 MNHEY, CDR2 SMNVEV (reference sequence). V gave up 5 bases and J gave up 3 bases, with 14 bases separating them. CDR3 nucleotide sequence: TGTGCCAGCAGTACCCCGACGGGGTACAAAAACATTCAGTACTTC. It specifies CASSTPTGYKNIQYF.

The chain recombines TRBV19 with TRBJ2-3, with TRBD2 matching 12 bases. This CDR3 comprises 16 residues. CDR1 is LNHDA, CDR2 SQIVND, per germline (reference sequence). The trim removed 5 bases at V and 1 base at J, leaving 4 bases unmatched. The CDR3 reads CASSPRLAGGTDTQYF. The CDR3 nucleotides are TGTGCCAGTAGTCCGCGACTAGCGGGGGGCACAGATACGCAGTATTTT.

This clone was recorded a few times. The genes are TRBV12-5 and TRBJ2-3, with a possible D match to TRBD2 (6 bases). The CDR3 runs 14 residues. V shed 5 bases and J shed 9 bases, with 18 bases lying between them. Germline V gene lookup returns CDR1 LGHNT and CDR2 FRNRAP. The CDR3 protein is CASGPLASAGTQYF. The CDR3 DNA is TGTGCTAGTGGTCCCTTAGCATCGGCGGGGACGCAGTATTTT.

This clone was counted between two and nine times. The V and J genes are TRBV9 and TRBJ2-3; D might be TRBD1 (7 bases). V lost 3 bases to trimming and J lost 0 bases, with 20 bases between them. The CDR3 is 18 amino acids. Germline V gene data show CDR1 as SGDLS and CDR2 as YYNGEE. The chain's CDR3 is CASSAGQGGGYSTDTQYF. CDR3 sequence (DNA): TGTGCCAGCAGCGCCGGCCAGGGGGGCGGATATAGCACAGATACGCAGTATTTT. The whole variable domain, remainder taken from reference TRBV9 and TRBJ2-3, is DSGVTQTPKHLITATGQRVTLRCSPRSGDLSVYWYQQSLDQGLQFLIQYYNGEERAKGNILERFSAQQFPDLHSELNLSSLELGDSALYFCASSAGQGGGYSTDTQYFGPGTRLTVL.

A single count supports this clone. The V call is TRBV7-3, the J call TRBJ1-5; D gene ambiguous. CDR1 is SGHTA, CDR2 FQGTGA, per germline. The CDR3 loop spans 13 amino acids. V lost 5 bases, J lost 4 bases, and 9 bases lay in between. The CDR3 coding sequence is TGTGCCAGCAGCCTCACGCGGAATCAGCCCCAGCATTTT. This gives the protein CASSLTRNQPQHF. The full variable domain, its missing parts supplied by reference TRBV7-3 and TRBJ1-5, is GAGVSQTPSNKVTEKGKYVELRCDPISGHTALYWYRQSLGQGPEFLIYFQGTGAADDSGLPNDRFFAVRPEGSVSTLKIQRTERGDSAVYLCASSLTRNQPQHFGDGTRLSIL.

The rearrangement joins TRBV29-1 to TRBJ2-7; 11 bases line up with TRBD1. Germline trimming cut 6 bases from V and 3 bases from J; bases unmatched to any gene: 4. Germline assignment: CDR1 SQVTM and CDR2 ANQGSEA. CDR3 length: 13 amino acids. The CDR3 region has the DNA TGCAGCGTCGGACAGGGGGCTGACTACGAGCAGTACTTC. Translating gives CSVGQGADYEQYF.

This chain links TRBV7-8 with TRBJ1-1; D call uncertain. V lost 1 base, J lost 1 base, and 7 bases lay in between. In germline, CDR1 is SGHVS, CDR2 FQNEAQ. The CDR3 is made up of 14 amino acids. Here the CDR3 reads CASSLGSRNTEAFF. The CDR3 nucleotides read TGTGCCAGCAGCTTAGGAAGTAGGAACACTGAAGCTTTCTTT.

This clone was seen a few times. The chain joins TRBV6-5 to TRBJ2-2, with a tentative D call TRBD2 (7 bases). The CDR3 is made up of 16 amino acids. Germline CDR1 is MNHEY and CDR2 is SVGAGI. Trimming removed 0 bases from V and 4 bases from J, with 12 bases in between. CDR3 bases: TGTGCCAGCAGTTACTCACGGGGGGCACGCACCGGGGAGCTGTTTTTT. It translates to CASSYSRGARTGELFF.

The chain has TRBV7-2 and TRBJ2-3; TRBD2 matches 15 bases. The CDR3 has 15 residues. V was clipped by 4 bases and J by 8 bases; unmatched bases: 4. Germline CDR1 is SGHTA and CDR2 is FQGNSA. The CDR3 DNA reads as TGTGCCAGCAGCTCGGGGACTAGCGGGGGGAGTACGCAGTATTTT. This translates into CASSSGTSGGSTQYF.

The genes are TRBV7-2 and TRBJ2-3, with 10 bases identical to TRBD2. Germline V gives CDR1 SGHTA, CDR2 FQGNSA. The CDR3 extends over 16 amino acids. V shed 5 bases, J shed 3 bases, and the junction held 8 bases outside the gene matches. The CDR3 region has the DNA TGTGCCAGCAGCCCCGTAGCGGGGGGAAAGACAGATACGCAGTATTTT. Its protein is CASSPVAGGKTDTQYF.

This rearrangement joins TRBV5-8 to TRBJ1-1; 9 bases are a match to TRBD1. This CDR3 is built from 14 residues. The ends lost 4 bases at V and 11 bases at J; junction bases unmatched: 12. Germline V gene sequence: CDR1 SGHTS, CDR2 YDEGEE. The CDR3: CASSVVPGQGPAFF. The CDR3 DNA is TGTGCCAGCAGCGTCGTCCCGGGACAGGGACCGGCTTTCTTT.

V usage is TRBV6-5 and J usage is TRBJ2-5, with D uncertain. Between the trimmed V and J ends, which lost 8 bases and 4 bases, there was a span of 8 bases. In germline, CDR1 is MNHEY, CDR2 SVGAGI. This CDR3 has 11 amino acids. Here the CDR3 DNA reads TGTGCCAGCGCTATTGGAGAGACCCAGTACTTC. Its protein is CASAIGETQYF.

CDR3 coding DNA: TGTGCCAGCAGCTCCGGACAGGGGGCAAGAGATACGCAGTATTTT. Protein sequence: CASSSGQGARDTQYF. The chain couples TRBV6-1 to TRBJ2-3, with 11 bases aligning to TRBD1. CDR3 length equals 15 residues. The germline V gene has CDR1 MNHNS and CDR2 SASEGT. Trimming took 6 bases from V and 5 from J; bases not matched to a gene: 7.

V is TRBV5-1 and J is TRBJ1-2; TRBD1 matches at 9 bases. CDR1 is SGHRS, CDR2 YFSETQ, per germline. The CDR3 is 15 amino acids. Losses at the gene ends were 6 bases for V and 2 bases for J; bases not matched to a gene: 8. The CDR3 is CASTLGTGPNYGYTF. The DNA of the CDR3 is TGCGCCAGCACCCTCGGGACAGGGCCAAACTATGGCTACACCTTC.

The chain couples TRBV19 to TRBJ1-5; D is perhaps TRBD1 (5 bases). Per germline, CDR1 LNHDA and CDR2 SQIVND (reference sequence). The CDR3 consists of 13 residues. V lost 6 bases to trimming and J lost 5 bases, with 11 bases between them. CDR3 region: CASSPDSYQPQHF. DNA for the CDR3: TGTGCCAGTAGCCCCGACAGTTATCAGCCCCAGCATTTT.

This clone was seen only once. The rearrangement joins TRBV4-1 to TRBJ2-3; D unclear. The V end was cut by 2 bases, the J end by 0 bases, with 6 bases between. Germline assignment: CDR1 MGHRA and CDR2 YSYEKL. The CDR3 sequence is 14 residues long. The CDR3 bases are TGCGCCAGCAGCCAAAAAACAAGCACAGATACGCAGTATTTT. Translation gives CASSQKTSTDTQYF.

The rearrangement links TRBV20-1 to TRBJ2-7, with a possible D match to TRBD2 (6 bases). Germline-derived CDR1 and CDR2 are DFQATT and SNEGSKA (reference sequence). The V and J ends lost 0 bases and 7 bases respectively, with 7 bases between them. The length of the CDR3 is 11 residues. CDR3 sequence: CSARDAGEQYF. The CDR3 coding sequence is TGCAGTGCTAGAGATGCGGGGGAGCAGTACTTC.